Shown below are 23 T cell receptor beta chains from a single sample sequenced in a study of blood T cell repertoires in COVID-19. Only in-frame clones appear in the TCRdb table, and some are missing; sequencing was by immunoSEQ multiplex PCR. The sample has 30,000 or so clones; about 86% are singletons. Specimen: peripheral blood. These receptors all come from a human donor in a cohort sampled during active COVID-19.

This clone has just a few counts. Other DNA variants within this sample encode the same CDR3. In DNA form, the CDR3 reads TGTGCCAGTAGTCCGGGACAAAACACTGAAGCTTTCTTT. Translating gives CASSPGQNTEAFF. J is TRBJ1-1 and V is TRBV19; D is possibly TRBD1 (6 bases). This CDR3 is built from 13 residues. Looked up from germline, CDR1 is LNHDA and CDR2 is SQIVND (reference sequence). Trimming pared 5 bases from V and 2 bases from J, leaving 9 bases between.

The chain recombines TRBV5-4 with TRBJ2-5, with D unclear. The CDR3 is 14 amino acids. Deletions cut 0 bases from V and 0 bases from J, with 6 bases between. Germline V gene data show CDR1 as SGHNT and CDR2 as YYREEE (reference sequence). As DNA, the CDR3 is TGTGCCAGCAGCTTGGTCCAGGACCAAGAGACCCAGTACTTC. Its translation: CASSLVQDQETQYF.

The chain recombines TRBV18 with TRBJ1-5; maybe TRBD1 (5 bases). V dropped 6 bases and J dropped 0 bases, with 12 bases sitting between them. The V gene's germline CDR1 is KGHSH and CDR2 LQKENI. This CDR3 has 15 residues. CDR3 amino acids: CASSPKGSSNQPQHF. CDR3 bases: TGTGCCAGCTCCCCCAAGGGGTCTAGCAATCAGCCCCAGCATTTT.

V and J are TRBV19 and TRBJ1-6; 8 bases match TRBD1. With V trimmed by 5 bases and J by 9 bases, 9 bases remained unmatched. The length of the CDR3 is 15 residues. Per germline, CDR1 LNHDA and CDR2 SQIVND (reference sequence). CDR3 residues: CASSANRGTGSPLHF. In nucleotides, the CDR3 is TGTGCCAGTAGTGCGAACAGGGGGACGGGTTCACCCCTCCACTTT.

The chain uses TRBV6-6 and TRBJ1-5, with D hard to call. The germline gives CDR1 MNHNY, CDR2 SVGAGI (reference sequence). V was clipped by 1 base and J by 6 bases, with 10 bases between them. This CDR3 comprises 14 residues. The CDR3 DNA is TGTGCCAGCAGTTACTTGGATGCAGGTCAGCCCCAGCATTTT. Its translation: CASSYLDAGQPQHF.

CDR3 protein: CASSEGTGGNQPQHF. CDR3 coding DNA: TGTGCCAGCAGTGAGGGGACAGGGGGCAATCAGCCCCAGCATTTT. This chain links TRBV2 with TRBJ1-5; 10 bases match TRBD1. This CDR3 contains 15 residues. The V and J ends lost 3 bases and 2 bases, in that order; junction bases with no gene match: 1. Germline-derived CDR1 and CDR2 are SNHLY and FYNNEI.

The V and J genes are TRBV5-1 and TRBJ1-4; 9 bases are shared with TRBD1. With V trimmed by 4 bases and J by 4 bases, 5 bases remained unmatched. CDR1 and CDR2 from the germline V gene are SGHRS and YFSETQ. CDR3 length: 15 amino acids. CDR3 region: CASSPGDRDNEKLFF. The CDR3 nucleotides read TGCGCCAGCAGCCCCGGGGACAGGGATAATGAAAAACTGTTTTTT.

The chain uses TRBV7-2 and TRBJ2-3, with D perhaps matching TRBD1 (5 bases). CDR3 size: 14 residues. CDR1 and CDR2 (germline): SGHTA, FQGNSA. V was pared by 5 bases and J by 1 base, with 10 bases between. CDR3 sequence (DNA): TGTGCCAGCAGCCCATTGACAGGCACAGATACGCAGTATTTT. As protein: CASSPLTGTDTQYF.

V is TRBV5-1 and J is TRBJ2-3; 7 bases agree with TRBD1. This CDR3 spans 14 amino acids. The germline gives CDR1 SGHRS, CDR2 YFSETQ. After removal of 5 bases from V and 2 bases from J, the junction contained 5 bases not matched to a gene. DNA for the CDR3: TGCGCCAGCAGTGAGGGGGCTTTCACAGATACGCAGTATTTT. Translating it yields CASSEGAFTDTQYF.

The chain carries TRBV19 and TRBJ2-2, with D possibly matching TRBD2 (6 bases). Trimming took 7 bases from V and 2 from J, leaving 17 bases between them. The CDR3 is made up of 16 amino acids. Germline V gene data show CDR1 as LNHDA and CDR2 as SQIVND (reference sequence). The CDR3 loop reads CASTTTWAGNTGELFF. In DNA, the CDR3 is TGTGCCAGTACCACTACCTGGGCGGGAAACACCGGGGAGCTGTTTTTT.

V and J are TRBV18 and TRBJ2-7, with a possible D match to TRBD2 (6 bases). The germline V and J ends were trimmed by 6 bases and 9 bases, with 18 bases remaining between them. This CDR3 comprises 13 residues. Per germline, CDR1 KGHSH and CDR2 LQKENI. The CDR3 DNA follows: TGTGCCAGCTCGAAAGAATGGGACTCCCCGCAGTACTTC. Translating gives CASSKEWDSPQYF. Looking up the rest from reference TRBV18 and TRBJ2-7 gives the full variable domain: NAGVMQNPRHLVRRRGQEARLRCSPMKGHSHVYWYRQLPEEGLKFMVYLQKENIIDESGMPKERFSAEFPKEGPSILRIQQVVRGDSAAYFCASSKEWDSPQYFGPGTRLTVT.

The rearrangement uses TRBV28 and TRBJ1-2; 8 bases are shared with TRBD1. Trimming cost V 10 bases and J 4 bases; bases outside gene matches: 14. The germline V gene has CDR1 MDHEN and CDR2 SYDVKM. This CDR3 spans 15 amino acids. CDR3: CAIFEVTGGTYGYTF. CDR3 in DNA: TGTGCCATCTTTGAGGTCACAGGGGGGACCTATGGCTACACCTTC.

The V gene is TRBV23-1, the J gene TRBJ2-2; TRBD2 aligns across 10 bases. TRBV23-1 is an open reading frame whose function is uncertain. V gave up 4 bases and J gave up 5 bases; unmatched junction bases: 7. CDR3 length: 16 amino acids. The CDR3 DNA is TGCGCCAGCAGTCGTGAGCGGGGGGGCTGGACCGGGGAGCTGTTTTTT. Amino acids: CASSRERGGWTGELFF.

The J gene is TRBJ2-2, the V gene TRBV11-2; D gene unclear. This CDR3 has 14 residues. V lost 6 bases and J lost 8, with 16 bases in between. From germline, CDR1 is SGHAT and CDR2 FQNNGV. The CDR3 nucleotides read TGTGCCAGCAGGGCCGCTTGGCATTCGGGGGAGCTGTTTTTT. It yields the protein CASRAAWHSGELFF.

The V call is TRBV11-2, the J call TRBJ2-5; D is possibly TRBD1 (6 bases). V was clipped by 5 bases and J by 1 base, with 17 bases between them. Germline V lookup: CDR1 SGHAT, CDR2 FQNNGV. The CDR3 loop spans 16 amino acids. As DNA, the CDR3 is TGTGCCAGCAGCCTAACAGGGAAGAATTTCCAAGAGACCCAGTACTTC. Its protein is CASSLTGKNFQETQYF.

The rearrangement joins TRBV11-3 to TRBJ2-1, with 7 bases fitting TRBD1. The V segment lost 3 bases and the J segment 8 bases; nucleotides outside the gene matches: 7. The CDR3 has 14 amino acids. Per germline, CDR1 SGHNT and CDR2 YENEEA. The CDR3 loop is CASSLQGVLDEQFF. For the CDR3, the DNA is TGTGCCAGCAGCTTGCAGGGGGTATTGGATGAGCAGTTCTTC. The full variable domain, rest sourced from reference TRBV11-3 and TRBJ2-1, is EAGVVQSPRYKIIEKKQPVAFWCNPISGHNTLYWYLQNLGQGPELLIRYENEEAVDDSQLPKDRFSAERLKGVDSTLKIQPAELGDSAVYLCASSLQGVLDEQFFGPGTRLTVL.

The chain joins TRBV7-3 to TRBJ2-1; 10 bases match TRBD2. V was pared by 5 bases and J by 7 bases, with 8 bases of the junction left unmatched. The CDR3 runs to 15 residues. The germline CDR1 and CDR2 sequences are SGHTA and FQGTGA. The CDR3 coding sequence is TGTGCCAGCAGCCCGGGACTAGCGCCAATTAATGAGCAGTTCTTC. This sequence encodes CASSPGLAPINEQFF.

This sequence joins TRBV7-9 and TRBJ1-1; D perhaps matches TRBD1 (5 bases). Deletions cut 1 base from V and 5 bases from J, with 11 bases between. The germline gives CDR1 SEHNR, CDR2 FQNEAQ (reference sequence). The CDR3 sequence is 14 residues long. CDR3 in amino acids: CASSLGAGMTEAFF. In DNA, the CDR3 is TGTGCCAGCAGCTTAGGGGCAGGGATGACTGAAGCTTTCTTT.

This chain uses TRBV30 with TRBJ2-3, with 11 bases lining up with TRBD2. The CDR3 extends over 14 amino acids. From germline, CDR1 is GTSNPN and CDR2 SVGIG (reference sequence). The V gene end was trimmed by 5 bases and the J gene end by 2 bases; junction bases not matched to a gene: 3. CDR3 nucleotide sequence: TGTGCCTGGTCGGGACTAGCGGCCACAGATACGCAGTATTTT. Translating it yields CAWSGLAATDTQYF.

This chain uses TRBV11-3 with TRBJ2-3; D uncertain. CDR3 length: 14 amino acids. The V gene lost 1 base and the J gene lost 1 base, with 6 bases spanning the gap. The germline V gene has CDR1 SGHNT and CDR2 YENEEA. In DNA form, the CDR3 reads TGTGCCAGCAGCTTAGGCACGGGCACAGATACGCAGTATTTT. Protein: CASSLGTGTDTQYF.

The rearrangement joins TRBV27 to TRBJ2-3, with unresolved D. The CDR3 consists of 15 residues. V gave up 6 bases and J gave up 1 base, with 14 bases separating them. Germline CDR1 and CDR2: MNHEY and SMNVEV (reference sequence). CDR3 in DNA: TGTGCCAGCAGCCGGGTTGAGTACCGCACAGATACGCAGTATTTT. Its protein product is CASSRVEYRTDTQYF.

The V call is TRBV5-1, the J call TRBJ1-2, with 7 nucleotides matching TRBD1. V trimming: 0 bases; J trimming: 4 bases; junction bases outside the gene matches: 3. This CDR3 has 14 amino acids. Germline values: CDR1 SGHRS, CDR2 YFSETQ. CDR3 in amino acids: CASSLEGTVYGYTF. In DNA form, the CDR3 reads TGCGCCAGCAGCTTGGAGGGGACAGTCTATGGCTACACCTTC.

The V and J genes are TRBV18 and TRBJ2-3; possible D gene TRBD2, 5 bases. Germline CDR1 and CDR2: KGHSH and LQKENI. This CDR3 contains 14 residues. The germline V and J ends were trimmed by 4 bases and 4 bases, with 12 bases remaining between them. The CDR3 nucleotides are TGTGCCAGCTCACTCAATGACGGGGCAGATACGCAGTATTTT. It encodes CASSLNDGADTQYF.